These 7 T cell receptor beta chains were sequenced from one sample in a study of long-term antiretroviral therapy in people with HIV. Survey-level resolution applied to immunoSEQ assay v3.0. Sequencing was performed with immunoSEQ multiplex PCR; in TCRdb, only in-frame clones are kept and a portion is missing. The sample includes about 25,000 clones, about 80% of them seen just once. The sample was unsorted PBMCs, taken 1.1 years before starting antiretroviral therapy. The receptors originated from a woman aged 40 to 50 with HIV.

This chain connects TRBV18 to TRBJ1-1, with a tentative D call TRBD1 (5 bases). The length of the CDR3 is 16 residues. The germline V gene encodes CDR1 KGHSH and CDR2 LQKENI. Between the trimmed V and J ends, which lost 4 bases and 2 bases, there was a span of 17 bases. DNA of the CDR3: TGTGCCAGCTCACTGAGTCCCGGGACGGCTAACACTGAAGCTTTCTTT. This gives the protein CASSLSPGTANTEAFF.

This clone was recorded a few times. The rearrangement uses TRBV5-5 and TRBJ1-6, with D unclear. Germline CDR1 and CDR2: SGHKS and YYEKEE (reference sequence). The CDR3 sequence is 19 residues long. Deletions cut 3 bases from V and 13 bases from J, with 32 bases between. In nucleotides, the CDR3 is TGTGCCAGCAGCTATTCCTCAGCTTCTTCGTGGGGATTGCCTTCCCCCCTCCACTTT. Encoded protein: CASSYSSASSWGLPSPLHF.

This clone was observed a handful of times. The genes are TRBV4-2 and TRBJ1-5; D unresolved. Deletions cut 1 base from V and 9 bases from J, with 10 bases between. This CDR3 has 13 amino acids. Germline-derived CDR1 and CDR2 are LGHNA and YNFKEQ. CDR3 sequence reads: CASSQGNGLPQHF. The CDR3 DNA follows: TGTGCCAGCAGCCAAGGGAACGGTCTGCCCCAGCATTTT.

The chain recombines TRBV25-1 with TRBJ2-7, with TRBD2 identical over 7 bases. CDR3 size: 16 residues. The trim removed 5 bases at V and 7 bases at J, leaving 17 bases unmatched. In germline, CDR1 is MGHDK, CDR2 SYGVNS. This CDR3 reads CASSRGGSAESGEQYF. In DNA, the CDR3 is TGTGCCAGCAGTCGCGGGGGAAGCGCCGAGTCGGGGGAGCAGTACTTC.

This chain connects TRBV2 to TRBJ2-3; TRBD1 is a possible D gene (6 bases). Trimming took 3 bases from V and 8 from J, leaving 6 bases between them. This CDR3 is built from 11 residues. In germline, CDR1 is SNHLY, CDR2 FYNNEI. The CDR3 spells CASSEGATQYF. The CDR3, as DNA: TGTGCCAGCAGTGAGGGGGCTACGCAGTATTTT.

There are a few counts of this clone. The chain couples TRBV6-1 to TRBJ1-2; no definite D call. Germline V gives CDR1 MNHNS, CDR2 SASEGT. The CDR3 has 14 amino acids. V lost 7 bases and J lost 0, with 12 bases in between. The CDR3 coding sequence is TGTGCCAGCAATAGGGATGGGGCTAACTATGGCTACACCTTC. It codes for CASNRDGANYGYTF.

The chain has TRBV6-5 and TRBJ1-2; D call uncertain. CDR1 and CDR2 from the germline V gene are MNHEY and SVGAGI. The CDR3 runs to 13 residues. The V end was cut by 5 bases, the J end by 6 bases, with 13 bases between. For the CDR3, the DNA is TGTGCCAGCAGTCGCAGAGTCGCGGATGGCTACACCTTC. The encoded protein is CASSRRVADGYTF.